What follows are 14 T cell receptor beta chains derived from one specimen sequenced in a study of blood T cell repertoires in COVID-19. TCRdb's table, derived via immunoSEQ multiplex PCR, lists solely in-frame clones and lacks some. The table has 80,000 or so clones, 82% seen once. The sample taken for sequencing was peripheral blood. The receptor source for this set is a woman in her sixties or seventies with acute or convalescent COVID-19.

The chain has TRBV19 and TRBJ1-1, with D possibly being TRBD1 (6 bases). V was pared by 5 bases and J by 4 bases, with 17 bases between. Germline CDR1 reads LNHDA; CDR2 reads SQIVND (reference sequence). The CDR3 covers 15 residues. CDR3 nucleotides: TGTGCCAGTAGTCCCACGCCCACAGGGACCACTGAAGCTTTCTTT. Protein sequence: CASSPTPTGTTEAFF.

By share of the sample, this clone is medium-sized. The chain employs TRBV27 and TRBJ2-1; TRBD2 aligns across 7 bases. Germline V gene data show CDR1 as MNHEY and CDR2 as SMNVEV (reference sequence). CDR3 length equals 14 residues. V gave up 1 base and J gave up 15 bases; unmatched junction bases: 12. The CDR3 DNA reads as TGTGCCAGCAGTTTATTTTCAAAGACTAGCTCCCTGTTCTTC. Translating it yields CASSLFSKTSSLFF.

The rearrangement uses TRBV2 and TRBJ2-1; tentatively, D is TRBD2 (5 bases). The CDR3 is 14 residues long. V dropped 2 bases and J dropped 7 bases, with 12 bases sitting between them. Per germline, CDR1 SNHLY and CDR2 FYNNEI. CDR3 nucleotides: TGTGCCAGCAGTGAATCCCGAGGCGGGAATGAGCAGTTCTTC. This gives the protein CASSESRGGNEQFF.

The chain is built from TRBV5-1 and TRBJ2-1; 14 nucleotides match TRBD2. This CDR3 has 16 amino acids. Trimming removed 2 bases from V and 9 bases from J; junction bases left unmatched: 7. Germline values: CDR1 SGHRS, CDR2 YFSETQ. The CDR3 nucleotides are TGCGCCAGCAGCTTAACGACTAGCGGGAGGGCCGGTGAGCAGTTCTTC. Protein product: CASSLTTSGRAGEQFF.

The V and J genes are TRBV28 and TRBJ2-7; D is undetermined. Germline V gene lookup returns CDR1 MDHEN and CDR2 SYDVKM. CDR3 length equals 14 residues. Between the trimmed V and J ends, which lost 5 bases and 1 base, there was a span of 12 bases. The CDR3 DNA follows: TGTGCCAGCAGTCCAGTTGCCTGGTCCTACGAGCAGTACTTC. Translation: CASSPVAWSYEQYF.

The rearrangement links TRBV4-1 to TRBJ1-1; perhaps TRBD1 as D (5 bases). This CDR3 is built from 15 residues. Germline loops: CDR1 MGHRA, CDR2 YSYEKL. V was cut by 4 bases and J by 1 base, with 13 bases left in between. CDR3 DNA: TGCGCCAGCAGCCTAGCCTTGACAGCGAACACTGAAGCTTTCTTT. The encoded protein is CASSLALTANTEAFF.

The chain recombines TRBV5-1 with TRBJ2-7; tentative D call: TRBD2 (5 bases). Germline CDR1 reads SGHRS; CDR2 reads YFSETQ. This CDR3 contains 15 residues. V shed 4 bases and J shed 0 bases, with 14 bases lying between them. CDR3 amino acids: CASSGREVSSYEQYF. The DNA for the CDR3 is TGCGCCAGCAGCGGACGGGAAGTGAGCTCCTACGAGCAGTACTTC.

This chain links TRBV5-1 with TRBJ1-5; no clear D gene. The CDR3 is 13 residues long. Trimming took off 4 bases at V and 2 bases at J, with 7 bases between the two ends. Per germline, CDR1 SGHRS and CDR2 YFSETQ. Written as DNA, the CDR3 is TGCGCCAGCAGCGAGGGCCGCAATCAGCCCCAGCATTTT. Residues: CASSEGRNQPQHF.

The chain employs TRBV12-3 or TRBV12-4 and TRBJ2-1; D not resolved. V shed 4 bases and J shed 4 bases, with 8 bases lying between them. The CDR3 contains 13 residues. CDR3 DNA sequence: TGTGCCAGCAGTTACGGGTCTTACAATGAGCAGTTCTTC. Translation: CASSYGSYNEQFF.

The CDR3 coding sequence is TGTGCCAGCAGCACCACAGCGGGAGGTCTAGAGACCCAGTACTTC. Translating gives CASSTTAGGLETQYF. V and J are TRBV7-8 and TRBJ2-5, with 9 bases identical to TRBD2. CDR1 is SGHVS, CDR2 FQNEAQ, per germline. The J segment lost 4 bases and the V segment lost 5 bases, leaving 8 bases of the junction unmatched. The CDR3 covers 15 residues.

The V call is TRBV7-3, the J call TRBJ2-1; TRBD2 agrees at 8 bases. J was trimmed by 8 bases and V by 2 bases; bases with no gene match: 5. Germline V lookup: CDR1 SGHTA, CDR2 FQGTGA. The CDR3 runs to 14 residues. CDR3 loop: CASSLAGGLDEQFF. DNA for the CDR3: TGTGCCAGCAGCTTAGCGGGAGGCTTGGATGAGCAGTTCTTC.

V gene TRBV19 combines with J gene TRBJ1-2, with 11 nucleotides matching TRBD1. Losses at the gene ends were 9 bases for V and 2 bases for J; bases not matched to a gene: 8. The length of the CDR3 is 15 residues. Germline CDR1 and CDR2: LNHDA and SQIVND (reference sequence). CDR3 coding DNA: TGTGCCAGCTGGACCCGGGACAGGGGGAACTATGGCTACACCTTC. Translating it yields CASWTRDRGNYGYTF.

V and J are TRBV21-1 and TRBJ1-4; the table's D call, TRBD1, has no DNA check behind it. TRBV21-1 is a pseudogene locus. The CDR3 sequence is 20 residues long. CDR3 amino acids: CASSKVRRGPPNSCNEKLFF. The CDR3 bases are TGTGCCAGCAGCAAAGTTCGCAGGGGGCCCCCTAATTCCTGTAATGAAAAACTGTTTTTT.

The chain has TRBV3-1 (or the pseudogene TRBV3-2) and TRBJ1-2; tentatively, D is TRBD1 (6 bases). CDR1 and CDR2 from the germline V gene are LGHDT and YNNKEL (reference sequence). V was clipped by 0 bases and J by 8 bases, with 13 bases between them. The CDR3 totals 14 residues. The CDR3 region is CASSQDPGAKGYTF. The CDR3 DNA sequence: TGTGCCAGCAGCCAAGACCCAGGGGCTAAAGGCTACACCTTC.